A single sample is the source of the 18 T cell receptor beta chains below, sequenced in a study of T cell responses to AZD1222 COVID-19 vaccine. Profiling relied on immunoSEQ multiplex PCR, and the TCRdb table lists in-frame clones only, not all of them. Counted here are roughly 84,000 clones, approximately 90% occurring once; the ten biggest clones make up roughly 12%. The source material was peripheral blood, sampled 28 days after the second AZD1222 dose. These receptors came from an adult who received the AZD1222 COVID-19 vaccine.

V is TRBV4-3 and J is TRBJ2-1, with unresolved D. The CDR3 loop spans 14 amino acids. CDR1 and CDR2 from the germline V gene are LGHNA and YSLEER. V lost 6 bases and J 7 bases, leaving 16 bases between the germline ends. CDR3 loop: CASSSNWGRNEQFF. For the CDR3, the DNA is TGCGCCAGCAGTTCCAATTGGGGTAGAAATGAGCAGTTCTTC.

The chain carries TRBV12-3 or TRBV12-4 and TRBJ2-5; unclear D gene. This CDR3 has 12 residues. V was cut by 7 bases and J by 0 bases, with 6 bases left in between. The CDR3 region has the DNA TGTGCCAGCAAGGCCGACCAAGAGACCCAGTACTTC. Translated, it gives CASKADQETQYF.

The chain combines TRBV12-3 or TRBV12-4 with TRBJ1-2; D is possibly TRBD1 (5 bases). CDR3 length: 12 amino acids. Trimming stripped 3 bases from V and 7 bases from J, with 9 bases between. The CDR3 nucleotides read TGTGCCAGCAGTTTTAGGGGAGGTGGCTACACCTTC. This codes for CASSFRGGGYTF.

The chain is built from TRBV10-2 and TRBJ2-7, with 10 bases fitting TRBD2. CDR1 and CDR2 from the germline V gene are WSHSY and SAAADI. There are 17 residues in the CDR3. V trimming: 6 bases; J trimming: 0 bases; junction bases outside the gene matches: 11. CDR3 sequence reads: CASRVAGGNRYSYEQYF. DNA of the CDR3: TGCGCCAGCAGGGTAGCGGGGGGTAACCGTTACTCCTACGAGCAGTACTTC.

This clone was seen once. The J gene is TRBJ2-7, the V gene TRBV2; no clear D. There are 13 residues in the CDR3. Germline CDR1 SNHLY, CDR2 FYNNEI. Trimming took 7 bases from V and 4 from J, leaving 14 bases between them. The CDR3 loop is CASTKRTGYEQYF. CDR3 DNA sequence: TGTGCCAGCACCAAACGGACGGGTTACGAGCAGTACTTC.

The rearrangement uses TRBV5-6 and TRBJ2-7; maybe TRBD1 (6 bases). Germline CDR1 SGHDT, CDR2 YYEEEE. This CDR3 is 14 amino acids long. V lost 4 bases and J 4 bases, leaving 15 bases between the germline ends. CDR3 nucleotides: TGTGCCAGCAGCCCATTACAGGGACCTTACGAGCAGTACTTC. It specifies CASSPLQGPYEQYF.

V usage is TRBV6-2 or TRBV6-3 and J usage is TRBJ1-6; D is perhaps TRBD1 (5 bases). Trimming left V 2 bases short and J 10 bases short, with 18 bases between. The CDR3 spans 16 residues. CDR1 and CDR2 (germline): MNHEY, SVGEGT. The CDR3 loop reads CASSYGGTPGDSPLHF. DNA of the CDR3: TGTGCCAGCAGTTACGGAGGGACCCCTGGAGACTCACCCCTCCACTTT.

V is TRBV21-1 and J is TRBJ2-7; no DNA check was done on the table's D call, TRBD1. TRBV21-1 is described as a pseudogene. The CDR3 is 16 amino acids. The DNA for the CDR3 is TGTGCCAGCAGCAAAGCGCCAGGGGCTTACTCCTACGAGCAGTACTTC. Protein sequence: CASSKAPGAYSYEQYF.

The rearrangement joins TRBV5-6 to TRBJ2-7, with 7 bases identical to TRBD1. The CDR3 is 15 amino acids. Per germline, CDR1 SGHDT and CDR2 YYEEEE. Trimming took 5 bases from V and 3 from J; bases not matched to a gene: 11. Written as DNA, the CDR3 is TGTGCCAGCAGTCGATGGACAGGACGCGACTACGAGCAGTACTTC. Translating it yields CASSRWTGRDYEQYF.

The rearrangement joins TRBV7-2 to TRBJ1-2, with a possible D match to TRBD1 (5 bases). The germline V gene has CDR1 SGHTA and CDR2 FQGNSA. This CDR3 is built from 14 residues. Trimming removed 5 bases at V and 3 bases at J, with 13 bases between. CDR3 region: CASSRAGIDYGYTF. DNA for the CDR3: TGTGCCAGCAGCAGGGCAGGGATAGACTATGGCTACACCTTC.

The chain links TRBV12-3 or TRBV12-4 to TRBJ2-5; D perhaps matches TRBD1 (5 bases). Trimming pared 10 bases from V and 2 bases from J, leaving 11 bases between. This CDR3 has 12 amino acids. The CDR3 region is CATLRGQETQYF. In nucleotides, the CDR3 is TGTGCCACCCTAAGGGGTCAAGAGACCCAGTACTTC.

The CDR3 is CASNPRGSSTDTQYF. In DNA, the CDR3 is TGTGCCAGCAACCCTAGGGGGTCTAGCACAGATACGCAGTATTTT. This rearrangement joins TRBV2 to TRBJ2-3; perhaps TRBD1 as D (6 bases). From germline, CDR1 is SNHLY and CDR2 FYNNEI. The CDR3 extends over 15 amino acids. V lost 7 bases to trimming and J lost 0 bases, with 14 bases between them.

This chain connects TRBV7-9 to TRBJ2-2; D possibly corresponds to TRBD1 (6 bases). The V gene's germline CDR1 is SEHNR and CDR2 FQNEAQ (reference sequence). The CDR3 contains 17 residues. The V gene lost 4 bases and the J gene lost 1 base, with 16 bases spanning the gap. The CDR3 region is CASSSTGGSLNTGELFF. CDR3 sequence (DNA): TGTGCCAGCAGCTCGACAGGTGGCTCGTTGAACACCGGGGAGCTGTTTTTT.

This clone was counted a few times. CDR3 loop: CASSIGLAGTGELFF. The CDR3 coding sequence is TGTGCCAGTAGTATTGGGCTAGCGGGGACCGGGGAGCTGTTTTTT. The chain is built from TRBV19 and TRBJ2-2; 9 bases are shared with TRBD2. Trimming cost V 3 bases and J 5 bases; bases outside gene matches: 4. The CDR3 totals 15 residues. Germline lookup yields CDR1 LNHDA and CDR2 SQIVND (reference sequence).

CDR3 in DNA: TGTGCCAGCAGTACAAGGACAGGAAGCACAGATACGCAGTATTTT. This sequence encodes CASSTRTGSTDTQYF. This rearrangement joins TRBV28 to TRBJ2-3; TRBD1 matches at 7 bases. Trimming took 5 bases from V and 0 from J; bases not matched to a gene: 5. CDR1 and CDR2 (germline): MDHEN, SYDVKM. The CDR3 is 15 residues long.

Details on this clone: A read error may account for a junction end that differs from germline. The chain uses TRBV7-7 and TRBJ2-2, with D unresolved. This CDR3 region has 13 residues. Germline lookup yields CDR1 SSHAT and CDR2 FNYEAQ (reference sequence). The DNA of the CDR3 is TGTGCTAGCAGCACAACGAACACCGGGGAGCTGTTTTTT. Translating gives CASSTTNTGELFF.

The chain is built from TRBV9 and TRBJ2-5; 7 bases map to TRBD2. Unmatched junction bases numbered 6, after V lost 0 bases and J lost 1 base. CDR1 is SGDLS, CDR2 YYNGEE, per germline. This CDR3 spans 16 amino acids. The CDR3 bases are TGTGCCAGCAGCGTAGCTACGGGAGGCGGCCAAGAGACCCAGTACTTC. This sequence encodes CASSVATGGGQETQYF.

The chain is built from TRBV4-1 and TRBJ2-3, with 9 bases matching TRBD2. The CDR3 covers 21 residues. The trim removed 0 bases at V and 0 bases at J, leaving 16 bases unmatched. From germline, CDR1 is MGHRA and CDR2 YSYEKL. The CDR3 bases are TGCGCCAGCAGCCAAGATAGGGCCCGGTGGGCGGGGGGGCTTAGCACAGATACGCAGTATTTT. Its translation: CASSQDRARWAGGLSTDTQYF.